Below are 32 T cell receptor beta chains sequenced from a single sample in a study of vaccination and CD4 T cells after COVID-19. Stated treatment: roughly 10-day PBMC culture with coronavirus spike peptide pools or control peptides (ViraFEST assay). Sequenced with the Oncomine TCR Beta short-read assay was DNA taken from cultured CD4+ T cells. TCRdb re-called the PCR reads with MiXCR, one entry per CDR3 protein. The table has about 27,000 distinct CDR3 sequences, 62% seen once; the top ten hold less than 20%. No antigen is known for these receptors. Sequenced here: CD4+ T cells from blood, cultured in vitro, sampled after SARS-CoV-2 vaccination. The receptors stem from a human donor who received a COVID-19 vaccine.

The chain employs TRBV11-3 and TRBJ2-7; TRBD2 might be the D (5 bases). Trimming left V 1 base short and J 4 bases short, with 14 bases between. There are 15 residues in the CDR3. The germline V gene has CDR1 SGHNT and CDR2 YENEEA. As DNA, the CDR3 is TGTGCCAGCAGCTTAGCGGCTAGCAGTCTGTACGAGCAGTACTTC. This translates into CASSLAASSLYEQYF.

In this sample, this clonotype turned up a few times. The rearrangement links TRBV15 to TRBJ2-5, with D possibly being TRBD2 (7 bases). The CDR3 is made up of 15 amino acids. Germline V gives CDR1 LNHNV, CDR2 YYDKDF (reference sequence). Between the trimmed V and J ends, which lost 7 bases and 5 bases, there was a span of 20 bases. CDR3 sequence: CATTASGGRGETQYF. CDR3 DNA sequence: TGTGCCACCACCGCGTCGGGGGGCCGAGGGGAGACCCAGTACTTC.

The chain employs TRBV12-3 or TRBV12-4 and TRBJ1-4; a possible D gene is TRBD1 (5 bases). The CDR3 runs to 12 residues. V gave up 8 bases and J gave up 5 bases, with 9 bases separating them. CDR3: CASARVNEKLFF. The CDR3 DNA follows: TGTGCCAGCGCCAGGGTAAATGAAAAACTGTTTTTT.

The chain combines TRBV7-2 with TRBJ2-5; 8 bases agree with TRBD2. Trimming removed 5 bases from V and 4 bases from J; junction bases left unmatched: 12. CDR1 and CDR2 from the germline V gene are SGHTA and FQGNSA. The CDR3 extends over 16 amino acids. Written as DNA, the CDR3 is TGTGCCAGCAGCGCCACAGCGGGGGCGAGCAGAGAGACCCAGTACTTC. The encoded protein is CASSATAGASRETQYF.

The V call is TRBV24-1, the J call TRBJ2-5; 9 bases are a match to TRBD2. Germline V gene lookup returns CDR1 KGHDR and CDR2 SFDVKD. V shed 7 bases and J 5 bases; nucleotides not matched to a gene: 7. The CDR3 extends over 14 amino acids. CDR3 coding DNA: TGTGCCACCAGCTCGGCGGGGGGGGCGGAGACCCAGTACTTC. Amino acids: CATSSAGGAETQYF.

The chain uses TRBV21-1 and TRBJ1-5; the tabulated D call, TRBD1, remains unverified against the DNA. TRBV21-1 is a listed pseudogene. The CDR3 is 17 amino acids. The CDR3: CASSITGTELSNQPQHF. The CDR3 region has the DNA TGTGCCAGCAGCATCACCGGGACAGAACTTAGCAATCAGCCCCAGCATTTT.

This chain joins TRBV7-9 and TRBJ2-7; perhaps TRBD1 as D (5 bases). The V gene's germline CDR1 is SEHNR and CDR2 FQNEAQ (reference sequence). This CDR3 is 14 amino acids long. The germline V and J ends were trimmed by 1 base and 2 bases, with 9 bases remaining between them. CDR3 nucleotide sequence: TGTGCCAGCAGCTTAGGACAGTTAGCCTACGAGCAGTACTTC. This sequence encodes CASSLGQLAYEQYF.

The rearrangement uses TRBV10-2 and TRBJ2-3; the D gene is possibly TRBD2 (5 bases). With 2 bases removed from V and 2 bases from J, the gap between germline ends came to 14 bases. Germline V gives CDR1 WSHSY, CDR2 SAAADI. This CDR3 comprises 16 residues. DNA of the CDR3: TGCGCCAGCAGTGAGGCCATGGGCGGGTCCACAGATACGCAGTATTTT. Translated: CASSEAMGGSTDTQYF.

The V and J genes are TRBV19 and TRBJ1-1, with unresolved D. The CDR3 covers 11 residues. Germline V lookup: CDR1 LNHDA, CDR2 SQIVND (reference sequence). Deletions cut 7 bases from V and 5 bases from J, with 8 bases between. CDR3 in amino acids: CASTLQTEAFF. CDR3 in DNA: TGTGCCAGTACCCTACAAACTGAAGCTTTCTTT. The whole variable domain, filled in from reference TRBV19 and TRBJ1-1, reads DGGITQSPKYLFRKEGQNVTLSCEQNLNHDAMYWYRQDPGQGLRLIYYSQIVNDFQKGDIAEGYSVSREKKESFPLTVTSAQKNPTAFYLCASTLQTEAFFGQGTRLTVV.

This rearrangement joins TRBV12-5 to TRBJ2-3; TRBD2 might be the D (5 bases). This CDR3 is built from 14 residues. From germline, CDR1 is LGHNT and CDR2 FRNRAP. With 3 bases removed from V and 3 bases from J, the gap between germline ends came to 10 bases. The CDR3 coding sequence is TGTGCTAGTGGTTTATTACTAGGGACAGATACGCAGTATTTT. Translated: CASGLLLGTDTQYF.

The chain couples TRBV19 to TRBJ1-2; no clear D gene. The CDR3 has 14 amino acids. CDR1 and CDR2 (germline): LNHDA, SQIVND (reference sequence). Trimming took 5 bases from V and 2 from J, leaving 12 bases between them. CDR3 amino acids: CASSSPGPNYGYTF. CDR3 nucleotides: TGTGCCAGTAGTTCTCCCGGACCGAACTATGGCTACACCTTC.

CDR3 region: CASSSMAADTEAFF. CDR3 nucleotide sequence: TGTGCCAGCAGCTCCATGGCAGCCGACACTGAAGCTTTCTTT. The V call is TRBV5-5, the J call TRBJ1-1; D unresolved. V lost 3 bases and J lost 3, with 12 bases in between. CDR1 is SGHKS and CDR2 is YYEKEE in the germline V gene (reference sequence). CDR3 length equals 14 residues. Looking up the rest from reference TRBV5-5 and TRBJ1-1 gives the full variable domain: DAGVTQSPTHLIKTRGQQVTLRCSPISGHKSVSWYQQVLGQGPQFIFQYYEKEERGRGNFPDRFSARQFPNYSSELNVNALLLGDSALYLCASSSMAADTEAFFGQGTRLTVV.

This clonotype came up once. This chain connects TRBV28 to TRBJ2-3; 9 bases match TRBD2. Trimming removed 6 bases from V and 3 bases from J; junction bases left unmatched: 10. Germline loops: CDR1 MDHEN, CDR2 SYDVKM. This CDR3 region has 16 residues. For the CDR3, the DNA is TGTGCCAGCAGCCTCCCCTCTAGCGGGGTAACAGATACGCAGTATTTT. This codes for CASSLPSSGVTDTQYF.

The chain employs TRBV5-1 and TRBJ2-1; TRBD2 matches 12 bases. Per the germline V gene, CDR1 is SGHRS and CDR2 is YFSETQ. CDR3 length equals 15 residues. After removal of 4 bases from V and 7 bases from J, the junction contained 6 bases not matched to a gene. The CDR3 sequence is CASSHGTSGHNEQFF. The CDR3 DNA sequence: TGCGCCAGCAGCCATGGGACTAGCGGGCATAATGAGCAGTTCTTC.

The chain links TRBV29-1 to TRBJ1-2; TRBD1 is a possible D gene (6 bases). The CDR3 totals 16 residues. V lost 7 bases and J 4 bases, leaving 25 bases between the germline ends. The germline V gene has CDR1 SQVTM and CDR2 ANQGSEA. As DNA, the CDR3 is TGCAGCGCAAGAGAGGAGAGGGGGGGGAGAGTCTATGGCTACACCTTC. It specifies CSAREERGGRVYGYTF.

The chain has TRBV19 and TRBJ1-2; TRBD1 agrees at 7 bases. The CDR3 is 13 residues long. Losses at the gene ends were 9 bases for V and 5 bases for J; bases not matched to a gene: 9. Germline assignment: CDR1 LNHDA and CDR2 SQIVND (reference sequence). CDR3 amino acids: CASSRGQIYGYTF. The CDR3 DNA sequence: TGTGCCAGCAGCAGGGGACAGATATATGGCTACACCTTC.

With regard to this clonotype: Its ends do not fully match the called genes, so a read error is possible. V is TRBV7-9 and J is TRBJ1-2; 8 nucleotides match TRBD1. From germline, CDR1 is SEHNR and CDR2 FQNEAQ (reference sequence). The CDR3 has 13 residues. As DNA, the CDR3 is TGTACCAGCAGCTTGACAGGGGACGGGGGCTACACCTTC. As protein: CTSSLTGDGGYTF.

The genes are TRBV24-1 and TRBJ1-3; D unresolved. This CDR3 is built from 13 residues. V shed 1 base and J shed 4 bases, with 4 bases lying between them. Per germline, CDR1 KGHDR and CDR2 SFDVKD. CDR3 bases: TGTGCCACCAGTGATTTAAGCGGAAACACCATATATTTT. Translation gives CATSDLSGNTIYF.

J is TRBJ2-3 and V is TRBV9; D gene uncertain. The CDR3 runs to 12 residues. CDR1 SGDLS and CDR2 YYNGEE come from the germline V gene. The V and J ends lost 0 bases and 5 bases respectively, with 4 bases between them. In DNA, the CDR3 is TGTGCCAGCAGCGTAGCAGAAGATACGCAGTATTTT. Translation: CASSVAEDTQYF.

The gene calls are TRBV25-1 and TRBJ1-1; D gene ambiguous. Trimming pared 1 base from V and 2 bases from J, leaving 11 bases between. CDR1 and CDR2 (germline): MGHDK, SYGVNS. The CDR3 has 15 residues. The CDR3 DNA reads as TGTGCCAGCAGTGAATTTGGCGAGGGCAACACTGAAGCTTTCTTT. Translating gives CASSEFGEGNTEAFF.

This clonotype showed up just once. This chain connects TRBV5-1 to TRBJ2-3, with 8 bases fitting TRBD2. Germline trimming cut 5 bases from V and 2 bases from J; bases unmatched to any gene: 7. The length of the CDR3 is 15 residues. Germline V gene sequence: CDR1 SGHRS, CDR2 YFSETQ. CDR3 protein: CASSHSGELTDTQYF. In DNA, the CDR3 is TGCGCCAGCAGTCATAGCGGGGAGCTCACAGATACGCAGTATTTT. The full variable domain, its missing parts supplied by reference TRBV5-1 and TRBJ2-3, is KAGVTQTPRYLIKTRGQQVTLSCSPISGHRSVSWYQQTPGQGLQFLFEYFSETQRNKGNFPGRFSGRQFSNSRSEMNVSTLELGDSALYLCASSHSGELTDTQYFGPGTRLTVL.

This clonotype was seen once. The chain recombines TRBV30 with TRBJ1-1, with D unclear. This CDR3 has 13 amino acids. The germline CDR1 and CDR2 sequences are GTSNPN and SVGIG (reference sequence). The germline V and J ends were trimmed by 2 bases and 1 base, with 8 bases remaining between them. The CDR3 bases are TGTGCCTGGAGTCCGTCGCGGAACACTGAAGCTTTCTTT. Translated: CAWSPSRNTEAFF. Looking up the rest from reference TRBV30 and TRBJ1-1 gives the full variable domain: SQTIHQWPATLVQPVGSPLSLECTVEGTSNPNLYWYRQAAGRGLQLLFYSVGIGQISSEVPQNLSASRPQDRQFILSSKKLLLSDSGFYLCAWSPSRNTEAFFGQGTRLTVV.

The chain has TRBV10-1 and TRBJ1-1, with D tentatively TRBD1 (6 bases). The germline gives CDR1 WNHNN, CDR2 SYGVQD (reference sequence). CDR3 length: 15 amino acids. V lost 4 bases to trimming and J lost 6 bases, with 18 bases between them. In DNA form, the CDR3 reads TGCGCCAGCAGTGGTGGGAGACCCAGGGGCGCTGAAGCTTTCTTT. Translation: CASSGGRPRGAEAFF.

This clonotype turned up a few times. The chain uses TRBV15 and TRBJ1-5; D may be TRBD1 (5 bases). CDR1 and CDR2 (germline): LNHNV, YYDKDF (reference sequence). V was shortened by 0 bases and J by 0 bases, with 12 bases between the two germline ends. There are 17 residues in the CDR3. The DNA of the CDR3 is TGTGCCACCAGCAGAGATGGCAGGGTCGATAGCAATCAGCCCCAGCATTTT. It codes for CATSRDGRVDSNQPQHF. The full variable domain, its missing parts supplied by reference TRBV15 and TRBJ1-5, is DAMVIQNPRYQVTQFGKPVTLSCSQTLNHNVMYWYQQKSSQAPKLLFHYYDKDFNNEADTPDNFQSRRPNTSFCFLDIRSPGLGDTAMYLCATSRDGRVDSNQPQHFGDGTRLSIL.

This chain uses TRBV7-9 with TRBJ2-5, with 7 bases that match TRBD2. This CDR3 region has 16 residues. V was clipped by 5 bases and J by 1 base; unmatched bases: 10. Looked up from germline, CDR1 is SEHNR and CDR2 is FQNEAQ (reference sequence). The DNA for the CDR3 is TGTGCCAGCAGCCCCCGGAGAGCGGGGAGCCAAGAGACCCAGTACTTC. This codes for CASSPRRAGSQETQYF.

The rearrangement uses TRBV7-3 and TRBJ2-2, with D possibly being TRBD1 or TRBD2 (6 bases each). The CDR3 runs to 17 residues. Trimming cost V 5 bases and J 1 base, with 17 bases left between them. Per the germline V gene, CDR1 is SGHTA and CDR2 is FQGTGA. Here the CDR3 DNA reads TGTGCCAGCAGCCGGGGGTTAGGGGGAATGAACACCGGGGAGCTGTTTTTT. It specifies CASSRGLGGMNTGELFF. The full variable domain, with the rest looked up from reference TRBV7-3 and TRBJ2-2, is GAGVSQTPSNKVTEKGKYVELRCDPISGHTALYWYRQSLGQGPEFLIYFQGTGAADDSGLPNDRFFAVRPEGSVSTLKIQRTERGDSAVYLCASSRGLGGMNTGELFFGEGSRLTVL.

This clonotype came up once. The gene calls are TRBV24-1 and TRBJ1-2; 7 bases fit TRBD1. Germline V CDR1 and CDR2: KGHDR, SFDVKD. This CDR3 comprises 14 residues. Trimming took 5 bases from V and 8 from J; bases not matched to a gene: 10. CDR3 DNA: TGTGCCACCAGTGGTACAGGGGAATACGCGGGCTACACCTTC. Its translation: CATSGTGEYAGYTF.

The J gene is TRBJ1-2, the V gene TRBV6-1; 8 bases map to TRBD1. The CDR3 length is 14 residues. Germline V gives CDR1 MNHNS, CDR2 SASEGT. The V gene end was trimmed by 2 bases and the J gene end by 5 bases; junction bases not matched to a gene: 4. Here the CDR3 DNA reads TGTGCCAGCAGTGAAAGGGGGGACAGGTATGGCTACACCTTC. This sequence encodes CASSERGDRYGYTF.

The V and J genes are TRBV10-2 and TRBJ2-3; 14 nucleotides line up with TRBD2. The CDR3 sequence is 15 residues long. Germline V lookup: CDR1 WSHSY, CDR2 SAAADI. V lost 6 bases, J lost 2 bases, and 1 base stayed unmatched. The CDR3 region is CASRGLAGVTDTQYF. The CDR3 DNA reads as TGCGCCAGCAGGGGACTAGCGGGGGTCACAGATACGCAGTATTTT.

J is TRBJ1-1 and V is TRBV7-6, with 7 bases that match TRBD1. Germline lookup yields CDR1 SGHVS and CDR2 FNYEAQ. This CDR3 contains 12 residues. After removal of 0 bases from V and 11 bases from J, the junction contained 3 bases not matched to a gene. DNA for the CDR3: TGTGCCAGCAGCTTAGCGGGGACAGAGGCTTTCTTT. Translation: CASSLAGTEAFF.

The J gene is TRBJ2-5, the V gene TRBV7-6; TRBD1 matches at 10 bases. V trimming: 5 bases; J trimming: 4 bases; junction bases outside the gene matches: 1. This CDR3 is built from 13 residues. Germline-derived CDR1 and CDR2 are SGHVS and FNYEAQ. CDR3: CASSRTGGETQYF. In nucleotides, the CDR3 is TGTGCCAGCAGCCGGACAGGGGGAGAGACCCAGTACTTC.

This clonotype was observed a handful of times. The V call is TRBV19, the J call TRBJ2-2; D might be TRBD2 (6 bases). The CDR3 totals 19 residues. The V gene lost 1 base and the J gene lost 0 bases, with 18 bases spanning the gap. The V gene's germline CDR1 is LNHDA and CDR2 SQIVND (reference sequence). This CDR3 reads CASSIGRLRRGPNTGELFF. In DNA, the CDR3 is TGTGCCAGTAGTATAGGCAGGTTGAGGCGGGGCCCGAACACCGGGGAGCTGTTTTTT.